The present T cell receptor beta chain was sequenced within a study of blood T cell repertoires in COVID-19. Overall study context: Researchers got acute and convalescent COVID-19 samples from the United States, Italy and Spain. The analysed material was cDNA or gDNA that came from T cells, B-cell-depleted T cells, or PBMCs.

This CDR3 has 13 amino acids. The germline V gene has CDR1 MNHEY and CDR2 SVGAGI. Trimming removed 6 bases from V and 3 bases from J, with 12 bases in between. This clone was recorded only once. Authors' analysis steps: Using reference gene primer amplification, nucleated cell counts were estimated. TCRdb keeps only in-frame clones here, not all; method: immunoSEQ multiplex PCR. Clone size and V and J calls were adopted from that table, with D and trimming inferred from the DNA. The top ten hold about 6.6% of the sample, which has 84,000 or so clones, roughly 92% seen once. Sequencing used peripheral blood. The source is a woman aged 55-69 years with active COVID-19. This sequence joins TRBV6-5 and TRBJ2-7; D uncertain. This chain's CDR3 is CASSQADFYEQYF. The CDR3, as DNA: TGTGCCAGCAGCCAGGCCGATTTCTACGAGCAGTACTTC.